One sample yielded the 26 T cell receptor beta chains listed below, sequenced in a study of CD8+CD57+ T cells in acquired aplastic anemia. Previously, flow cytometry had revealed CD8+CD57+ cell expansion in the patients chosen for sequencing. The TCR beta profiling, which covered VDJ combination and CDR3 sequence, was carried out using genomic DNA as the template. TCRdb re-called the reads with MiXCR, one entry per CDR3 protein. Of approximately 260,000 distinct CDR3 sequences listed, roughly 80% were seen once; the top ten hold about 41%. Sequenced input: sorted CD4+, CD8+, or CD8+CD57+ T cells (not recorded which) from PBMCs. The origin of the receptors is a human donor with aplastic anemia.

The chain links TRBV5-4 to TRBJ2-5, with D possibly matching TRBD2 (6 bases). V lost 2 bases and J 3 bases, leaving 11 bases between the germline ends. The CDR3 totals 14 residues. The V gene's germline CDR1 is SGHNT and CDR2 YYREEE (reference sequence). CDR3 amino acids: CASSFTSREETQYF. The CDR3 nucleotides are TGTGCCAGCAGCTTTACTAGCAGGGAAGAGACCCAGTACTTC.

V and J are TRBV2 and TRBJ2-1; no clear D gene. Germline lookup yields CDR1 SNHLY and CDR2 FYNNEI. The CDR3 is made up of 13 amino acids. The V gene lost 5 bases and the J gene lost 8 bases, with 13 bases spanning the gap. This CDR3 reads CASSHGVIDEQFF. The CDR3 DNA follows: TGTGCCAGCAGTCATGGGGTAATCGATGAGCAGTTCTTC.

The chain couples TRBV2 to TRBJ1-1, with unresolved D. Germline V gene lookup returns CDR1 SNHLY and CDR2 FYNNEI. V shed 8 bases and J shed 11 bases, with 27 bases lying between them. The CDR3 has 15 residues. The CDR3 sequence: CASGLSGGGKDDAFF. The CDR3 DNA follows: TGTGCCAGCGGCTTATCAGGCGGAGGGAAAGATGATGCTTTCTTT. Drawing the rest from reference TRBV2 and TRBJ1-1, the complete variable domain is EPEVTQTPSHQVTQMGQEVILRCVPISNHLYFYWYRQILGQKVEFLVSFYNNEISEKSEIFDDQFSVERPDGSNFTLKIRSTKLEDSAMYFCASGLSGGGKDDAFFGQGTRLTVV.

The chain combines TRBV7-9 with TRBJ2-1, with 8 nucleotides matching TRBD1. The CDR3 extends over 15 amino acids. CDR1 SEHNR and CDR2 FQNEAQ come from the germline V gene (reference sequence). V lost 5 bases to trimming and J lost 7 bases; unmatched junction nucleotides: 10. This CDR3 reads CASSRARQGRNEQFF. Here the CDR3 DNA reads TGTGCCAGCAGCCGAGCTAGACAGGGGAGGAATGAGCAGTTCTTC.

The CDR3 bases are TGTGCCAGCAGTCAACCGGGAGGGGGCGTCTACGAGCAGTACTTC. Its translation is CASSQPGGGVYEQYF. The chain combines TRBV19 with TRBJ2-7, with D perhaps TRBD2 (8 bases). Per the germline V gene, CDR1 is LNHDA and CDR2 is SQIVND (reference sequence). The CDR3 sequence is 15 residues long. Trimming removed 9 bases at V and 3 bases at J, with 21 bases between.

The chain links TRBV7-8 to TRBJ1-1, with D perhaps matching TRBD1 (5 bases). Germline CDR1 SGHVS, CDR2 FQNEAQ. The CDR3 runs 16 residues. Trimming shortened V by 5 bases and J by 6 bases, and 22 bases separated the two germline ends. The CDR3 DNA follows: TGTGCCAGCAGCGGAAAGACCGGGACCATGAAGCCTGAAGCTTTCTTT. Translating gives CASSGKTGTMKPEAFF.

This clonotype was observed a handful of times. Given the absence of the conserved phenylalanine or tryptophan at the CDR3 end, a read error is likely. Because the CDR3's place on the DNA is in doubt, the DNA is left out and the CDR3 is given as listed by TCRdb. This rearrangement joins TRBV2 to TRBJ2-6; the tabulated D call, TRBD1, remains unverified against the DNA. Germline V lookup: CDR1 SNHLY, CDR2 FYNNEI. Inclusive of both ends, the CDR3 amounts to 16 amino acids. CDR3 region: CASGVAGTDTQYFLTG.

This chain links TRBV28 with TRBJ1-1; no definite D call. V gave up 7 bases and J gave up 2 bases, with 11 bases separating them. The CDR3 consists of 13 residues. Germline V gene lookup returns CDR1 MDHEN and CDR2 SYDVKM. This CDR3 is CASTGSDNTEAFF. CDR3 in DNA: TGTGCCAGCACCGGTTCGGATAACACTGAAGCTTTCTTT.

This clonotype was observed at least ten times. The chain combines TRBV7-9 with TRBJ2-3, with TRBD2 matching 8 bases. Germline CDR1 SEHNR, CDR2 FQNEAQ (reference sequence). V shed 3 bases and J 8 bases; nucleotides not matched to a gene: 7. This CDR3 is 14 amino acids long. Written as DNA, the CDR3 is TGTGCCAGCAGCTTTGCGGGAGGTCGCGGTACGCAGTATTTT. Residues: CASSFAGGRGTQYF.

The chain carries TRBV20-1 and TRBJ2-7; perhaps TRBD2 as D (5 bases). The CDR3 length is 13 residues. Germline V lookup: CDR1 DFQATT, CDR2 SNEGSKA (reference sequence). With 0 bases removed from V and 6 bases from J, the gap between germline ends came to 12 bases. The CDR3 DNA reads TGCAGTGCTAGAGATGGTACGCTAGCCGAGCAGTACTTC. Its translation: CSARDGTLAEQYF.

The genes are TRBV19 and TRBJ2-5; 10 nucleotides agree with TRBD2. This CDR3 is built from 15 residues. Trimming cost V 5 bases and J 11 bases; bases outside gene matches: 14. The germline gives CDR1 LNHDA, CDR2 SQIVND (reference sequence). CDR3 sequence reads: CASSLAGGTNKEQYF. The CDR3 bases are TGTGCCAGTAGTTTAGCGGGGGGAACAAACAAGGAGCAGTACTTC.

This clonotype has just one count. The V gene is TRBV5-4, the J gene TRBJ1-5; no reliable D call. CDR1 is SGHNT and CDR2 is YYREEE in the germline V gene (reference sequence). The CDR3 is 12 amino acids. Trimming pared 2 bases from V and 6 bases from J, leaving 6 bases between. The CDR3 bases are TGTGCCAGCAGCTTTATGAGTCAGCCCCAGCATTTT. Translated: CASSFMSQPQHF.

Concerning this clonotype: The germline gene is not matched at one end of the junction; a read error may be the cause. This chain connects TRBV7-8 to TRBJ2-3; TRBD1 is a possible D gene (6 bases). Germline V gene lookup returns CDR1 SGHVS and CDR2 FQNEAQ. This CDR3 comprises 15 residues. The CDR3 nucleotides read TGTGCCAGCAGCGTGACAGGAGGCGCCGCAGATAGGCAGTATTTT. This gives the protein CASSVTGGAADRQYF.

Concerning this clonotype: The CDR3 carries no conserved terminal phenylalanine or tryptophan, so it likely arises from a read error. The DNA is omitted, as the CDR3 cannot be located on it reliably, and the CDR3 follows TCRdb's listing. The chain employs TRBV7-9 and TRBJ2-3; TRBD1, as called in the table, went unchecked against the DNA. The CDR3 comprises 13 residues, both ends counted. Looked up from germline, CDR1 is SEHNR and CDR2 is FQNEAQ (reference sequence). The CDR3 protein is CASSHGGQNPKYT.

The genes are TRBV5-4 and TRBJ2-3; D might be TRBD2 (5 bases). The ends were cut back, 2 bases at V and 15 bases at J, with 19 bases in the middle. CDR1 SGHNT and CDR2 YYREEE come from the germline V gene (reference sequence). There are 13 residues in the CDR3. DNA for the CDR3: TGTGCCAGCAGCTTTGGTAGCGCAATGAGCAGTTATTTT. Its translation is CASSFGSAMSSYF.

In its sample, this clonotype was seen many times. The V gene is TRBV19, the J gene TRBJ1-3; D is unresolved. The V and J ends lost 3 bases and 5 bases respectively, with 14 bases between them. This CDR3 spans 15 amino acids. CDR1 and CDR2 from the germline V gene are LNHDA and SQIVND (reference sequence). The CDR3, as DNA: TGTGCCAGTAGTATCCCCTCCGTGGTGAGAAACACCATATATTTT. Amino acids: CASSIPSVVRNTIYF. Looking up the rest from reference TRBV19 and TRBJ1-3 gives the full variable domain: DGGITQSPKYLFRKEGQNVTLSCEQNLNHDAMYWYRQDPGQGLRLIYYSQIVNDFQKGDIAEGYSVSREKKESFPLTVTSAQKNPTAFYLCASSIPSVVRNTIYFGEGSWLTVV.

Points on this clonotype: Possible read error: a much larger clone is one base away. The rearrangement uses TRBV7-8 and TRBJ2-3; D uncertain. Germline V gene data show CDR1 as SGHVS and CDR2 as FQNEAQ. This CDR3 has 14 residues. In DNA, the CDR3 is TGTGCCAGCAGCTTTCATCCAGACGCGGCAGCCCTTTCCTTT. It is translated as CASSFHPDAAALSF.

This rearrangement joins TRBV20-1 to TRBJ2-5, with D possibly called TRBD1 or TRBD2 (5 bases each). CDR3 size: 16 residues. Trimming removed 6 bases from V and 0 bases from J, with 20 bases in between. Germline-derived CDR1 and CDR2 are DFQATT and SNEGSKA (reference sequence). In DNA form, the CDR3 reads TGCAGTGCCAGTAGTTGGGGACGCAGCCACCAAGAGACCCAGTACTTC. Translated, it gives CSASSWGRSHQETQYF.

The chain employs TRBV7-9 and TRBJ2-3; 8 bases agree with TRBD2. Per the germline V gene, CDR1 is SEHNR and CDR2 is FQNEAQ (reference sequence). J gave up 6 bases and V 3 bases, and 14 bases lay outside the gene matches. The CDR3 totals 17 residues. This CDR3 reads CASSFDTSGGGADTQYF. The CDR3 coding sequence is TGTGCCAGCAGCTTTGACACGAGCGGGGGCGGCGCTGATACGCAGTATTTT. Supplemented by reference TRBV7-9 and TRBJ2-3, the full variable domain reads DTGVSQNPRHKITKRGQNVTFRCDPISEHNRLYWYRQTLGQGPEFLTYFQNEAQLEKSRLLSDRFSAERPKGSFSTLEIQRTEQGDSAMYLCASSFDTSGGGADTQYFGPGTRLTVL.

On this clonotype itself: At one boundary the junction diverges from the germline segment, which might be a read error. The chain couples TRBV7-9 to TRBJ1-5; D is ambiguous. This CDR3 has 15 residues. Germline V gene lookup returns CDR1 SEHNR and CDR2 FQNEAQ (reference sequence). Here the CDR3 reads CASSVAGGRDTQQHF. In DNA form, the CDR3 reads TGTGCCAGCAGCGTAGCGGGCGGGAGAGATACGCAGCAGCATTTT. Looking up the rest from reference TRBV7-9 and TRBJ1-5 gives the full variable domain: DTGVSQNPRHKITKRGQNVTFRCDPISEHNRLYWYRQTLGQGPEFLTYFQNEAQLEKSRLLSDRFSAERPKGSFSTLEIQRTEQGDSAMYLCASSVAGGRDTQQHFGDGTRLSIL.

To note about this clonotype: Since the CDR3 does not end with the conserved phenylalanine or tryptophan, this likely comes from a read error. The DNA is omitted, as the CDR3 cannot be located on it reliably, and the CDR3 follows TCRdb's listing. The rearrangement links TRBV2 to TRBJ1-5. The CDR3 is made up of 15 amino acids, end residues included. Germline V gene lookup returns CDR1 SNHLY and CDR2 FYNNEI. The chain's CDR3 is CASSEANSNQPQQFG.

As regards this clonotype: Given a much more abundant clone one base away, this may be a read error. The chain combines TRBV5-4 with TRBJ2-5, with D unclear. Germline V CDR1 and CDR2: SGHNT, YYREEE (reference sequence). The V gene lost 2 bases and the J gene lost 1 base, with 9 bases spanning the gap. This CDR3 has 14 amino acids. CDR3 nucleotide sequence: TGTGCCAGCAGCTTTACTTGCGGCCAAGAGACCCAGTACTTC. Amino acid sequence: CASSFTCGQETQYF.

This chain uses TRBV5-4 with TRBJ2-2; D remains ambiguous. The CDR3 has 17 amino acids. Per the germline V gene, CDR1 is SGHNT and CDR2 is YYREEE (reference sequence). Trimming removed 2 bases from V and 1 base from J, with 15 bases in between. DNA of the CDR3: TGTGCCAGCAGCTTTAAAAGAACCGAAGTGAACACCGGGGAGCTGTTTTTT. As protein: CASSFKRTEVNTGELFF.

Note on this clonotype: The CDR3 carries no conserved terminal phenylalanine or tryptophan, so it likely arises from a read error. The chain links TRBV2 to TRBJ2-3, with D possibly being TRBD1 (6 bases). Looked up from germline, CDR1 is SNHLY and CDR2 is FYNNEI. This CDR3 is built from 14 residues. Trimming shortened V by 6 bases and J by 11 bases, and 21 bases separated the two germline ends. The CDR3 loop reads CASSLGGVPEQQYL. CDR3 in DNA: TGTGCCAGCAGCTTAGGGGGAGTTCCTGAGCAGCAGTATTTG.

The chain links TRBV9 to TRBJ1-6, with D possibly matching TRBD1 (5 bases). Trimming stripped 0 bases from V and 8 bases from J, with 12 bases between. The CDR3 loop spans 15 amino acids. Germline V gene data show CDR1 as SGDLS and CDR2 as YYNGEE. CDR3 in DNA: TGTGCCAGCAGCGTAGGGCCAGGGCTGGATTCACCCCTCCACTTT. Translated: CASSVGPGLDSPLHF.

For this clonotype: The junction and the germline gene differ at one end; a read error may be behind it. This rearrangement joins TRBV2 to TRBJ2-3; D call uncertain. This CDR3 is built from 14 residues. The germline V gene has CDR1 SNHLY and CDR2 FYNNEI. In DNA form, the CDR3 reads TGTGCCAGCAGTGAGGTAGAGCCCCTACTCTACGAGCAGTTT. Protein product: CASSEVEPLLYEQF.